The next 21 T cell receptor beta chains were all read from a single sample in a study of T cells after yellow fever vaccination. Each CDR3 protein is one row after TCRdb ran MiXCR on the 5' RACE reads. This sample has 120,000 or so distinct CDR3 sequences, with about 8.8% found just once. The source material was CD8+ T cells sorted from PBMCs, sampled on the day of the yellow fever booster vaccination. The receptors shown here come from a man between 18 and 29 years old who received the YFV17D yellow fever vaccine.

The chain links TRBV19 to TRBJ2-1; weak D call: TRBD1 (5 bases). V lost 9 bases and J lost 9, with 12 bases in between. This CDR3 is built from 11 residues. Per the germline V gene, CDR1 is LNHDA and CDR2 is SQIVND (reference sequence). CDR3 residues: CASQTGGEQFF. The DNA for the CDR3 is TGTGCCAGCCAAACAGGTGGTGAGCAGTTCTTC.

In this sample, this clonotype turned up a few times. The chain links TRBV4-1 to TRBJ2-1, with D possibly being TRBD1 or TRBD2 (5 bases each). CDR1 and CDR2 (germline): MGHRA, YSYEKL. Trimming pared 4 bases from V and 0 bases from J, leaving 19 bases between. The CDR3 totals 18 residues. For the CDR3, the DNA is TGCGCCAGCAGCCTAAGAGGGGCACCCCAGAGCTCCTACAATGAGCAGTTCTTC. Its protein is CASSLRGAPQSSYNEQFF.

The sample holds a few counts of this clonotype. The chain employs TRBV7-9 and TRBJ2-3; D perhaps matches TRBD1 (5 bases). CDR1 is SEHNR and CDR2 is FQNEAQ in the germline V gene (reference sequence). The CDR3 has 15 amino acids. Trimming took 2 bases from V and 0 from J, leaving 9 bases between them. The CDR3 is CASSLIGVSTDTQYF. The CDR3 bases are TGTGCCAGCAGCTTAATAGGGGTCAGCACAGATACGCAGTATTTT.

Worth noting for this clonotype: The DNA is left out, because the CDR3 cannot be placed on it with certainty; the CDR3 is given as TCRdb lists it. The J gene is TRBJ2-7, the V gene TRBV21-1; TRBD1, the table's D call, was not compared with the DNA. TRBV21-1 corresponds to a pseudogene. The CDR3 is 14 amino acids in total, end residues counted. The CDR3 loop reads CASIVGQGANEQYV.

The chain has TRBV6-5 and TRBJ1-5; 7 bases match TRBD1. Germline trimming cut 0 bases from V and 3 bases from J; bases unmatched to any gene: 5. This CDR3 has 16 residues. Germline CDR1 is MNHEY and CDR2 is SVGAGI. CDR3 sequence: CASSYSPGGDNQPQHF. Written as DNA, the CDR3 is TGTGCCAGCAGTTACTCCCCAGGGGGGGACAATCAGCCCCAGCATTTT.

V usage is TRBV19 and J usage is TRBJ1-5; no clear D gene. The CDR3 spans 13 residues. CDR1 is LNHDA and CDR2 is SQIVND in the germline V gene (reference sequence). V was clipped by 9 bases and J by 3 bases, with 12 bases between them. The CDR3 region has the DNA TGTGCCAGCCGTGAGGCGACCAATCAGCCCCAGCATTTT. Amino acids: CASREATNQPQHF. The variable domain in full, with the rest retrieved from reference TRBV19 and TRBJ1-5, is DGGITQSPKYLFRKEGQNVTLSCEQNLNHDAMYWYRQDPGQGLRLIYYSQIVNDFQKGDIAEGYSVSREKKESFPLTVTSAQKNPTAFYLCASREATNQPQHFGDGTRLSIL.

This clonotype was counted many times. The V and J genes are TRBV27 and TRBJ1-1; TRBD1 matches 8 bases. CDR1 and CDR2 (germline): MNHEY, SMNVEV (reference sequence). The CDR3 covers 15 residues. The V and J ends lost 3 bases and 1 base, in that order; junction bases with no gene match: 4. CDR3 sequence: CASSFVDRANTEAFF. Written as DNA, the CDR3 is TGTGCCAGCAGTTTCGTGGACAGGGCGAACACTGAAGCTTTCTTT.

This clonotype appeared a few times. V is TRBV4-3 and J is TRBJ1-2; D is unresolved. The CDR3 totals 15 residues. The germline CDR1 and CDR2 sequences are LGHNA and YSLEER. V lost 0 bases and J 4 bases, leaving 12 bases between the germline ends. CDR3 protein: CASSQDVGSSYGYTF. For the CDR3, the DNA is TGCGCCAGCAGCCAAGATGTGGGCAGCTCCTATGGCTACACCTTC.

The chain links TRBV11-2 to TRBJ2-3, with D possibly TRBD2 on 5 matching bases. The CDR3 contains 16 residues. CDR1 and CDR2 (germline): SGHAT, FQNNGV. The V end was cut by 1 base, the J end by 7 bases, with 18 bases between. CDR3 sequence (DNA): TGTGCCAGCAGCTTAGGCTCCCTGAGAGGGTTGAATACGCAGTATTTT. Residues: CASSLGSLRGLNTQYF.

The table lists this clonotype with a few counts. The rearrangement links TRBV6-2 or TRBV6-3 to TRBJ2-7, with D maybe TRBD2 (6 bases). Germline CDR1 reads MNHEY; CDR2 reads SVGEGT. V shed 2 bases and J shed 2 bases, with 7 bases lying between them. The CDR3 totals 13 residues. The DNA of the CDR3 is TGTGCCAGCAGTTACCGGGGGACCTACGAGCAGTACTTC. This codes for CASSYRGTYEQYF.

The table lists this clonotype with a few counts. The chain carries TRBV6-2 or TRBV6-3 and TRBJ1-5, with TRBD1 matching 9 bases. V lost 4 bases and J lost 2; bases outside the gene matches: 3. Germline V gives CDR1 MNHEY, CDR2 SVGEGT. The CDR3 loop spans 15 amino acids. CDR3 in DNA: TGTGCCAGCAGTTCCAGACAGGGGGGCAATCAGCCCCAGCATTTT. It encodes CASSSRQGGNQPQHF.

This chain connects TRBV6-5 to TRBJ1-1; D remains unclear. V lost 0 bases to trimming and J lost 5 bases, with 13 bases between them. The CDR3 is 15 amino acids. Germline CDR1 reads MNHEY; CDR2 reads SVGAGI. This chain's CDR3 is CASSYSPDFNTEAFF. The DNA for the CDR3 is TGTGCCAGCAGTTACTCTCCGGATTTTAATACTGAAGCTTTCTTT.

The table lists this clonotype with a few counts. V and J are TRBV4-1 and TRBJ2-1, with a weak D call TRBD2 (5 bases). This CDR3 has 15 amino acids. V lost 5 bases and J 0 bases, leaving 11 bases between the germline ends. CDR1 and CDR2 (germline): MGHRA, YSYEKL. This CDR3 reads CASSLETNSYNEQFF. The CDR3 DNA follows: TGCGCCAGCAGCTTGGAGACTAACTCCTACAATGAGCAGTTCTTC.

This chain connects TRBV7-2 to TRBJ1-2, with 7 nucleotides matching TRBD1. Germline V lookup: CDR1 SGHTA, CDR2 FQGNSA. The CDR3 sequence is 15 residues long. Trimming took 4 bases from V and 2 from J; bases not matched to a gene: 7. As DNA, the CDR3 is TGTGCCAGCAGCTCCCCGGGACAGAACAACTATGGCTACACCTTC. Its protein product is CASSSPGQNNYGYTF.

The V and J genes are TRBV12-3 or TRBV12-4 and TRBJ1-4; D call uncertain. CDR3 length equals 11 residues. V was cut by 3 bases and J by 14 bases, with 10 bases left in between. As DNA, the CDR3 is TGTGCCAGCAGTTTCGAGGGAATGCTGTTTTTT. Translated, it gives CASSFEGMLFF.

This clonotype was picked up a small number of times. The chain combines TRBV5-1 with TRBJ2-1, with TRBD2 matching 12 bases. CDR1 is SGHRS and CDR2 is YFSETQ in the germline V gene. Losses at the gene ends were 2 bases for V and 2 bases for J; bases not matched to a gene: 5. The CDR3 length is 17 residues. In nucleotides, the CDR3 is TGCGCCAGCAGCTTTAGCCTAGCGGGGGGGGCCTACAATGAGCAGTTCTTC. Translating it yields CASSFSLAGGAYNEQFF.

The chain links TRBV4-2 to TRBJ2-7; the D gene is possibly TRBD1 (6 bases). The germline V gene encodes CDR1 LGHNA and CDR2 YNFKEQ. This CDR3 is 15 amino acids long. V lost 1 base and J 3 bases, leaving 13 bases between the germline ends. CDR3 nucleotide sequence: TGTGCCAGCAGCCAAGCGGGGACAAGGGTCTACGAGCAGTACTTC. Translating gives CASSQAGTRVYEQYF.

There are a few counts of this clonotype. J is TRBJ1-4 and V is TRBV7-2, with D uncertain. CDR1 and CDR2 (germline): SGHTA, FQGNSA. Trimming shortened V by 1 base and J by 14 bases, and 14 bases separated the two germline ends. This CDR3 contains 13 residues. The chain's CDR3 is CASSLERGWRLFF. The CDR3 DNA follows: TGTGCCAGCAGCTTAGAGCGGGGTTGGAGGCTGTTTTTT.

This clonotype showed up just a few times. The chain employs TRBV7-2 and TRBJ2-1; TRBD1 matches 11 bases. The CDR3 consists of 14 residues. The trim removed 3 bases at V and 6 bases at J, leaving 1 base unmatched. Germline-derived CDR1 and CDR2 are SGHTA and FQGNSA. This CDR3 is CASSFGTGGNEQFF. In DNA form, the CDR3 reads TGTGCCAGCAGCTTCGGGACAGGGGGCAATGAGCAGTTCTTC.

This clonotype showed up just once. The rearrangement links TRBV7-9 to TRBJ1-6, with a tentative D call TRBD1 (5 bases). The CDR3 covers 13 residues. Deletions cut 5 bases from V and 17 bases from J, with 19 bases between. CDR1 and CDR2 from the germline V gene are SEHNR and FQNEAQ (reference sequence). CDR3 nucleotides: TGTGCCAGCAGCCCGGGGGAGACGGTGGTTGTCCACTTT. Amino acids: CASSPGETVVVHF.

This clonotype was detected a few times. This chain joins TRBV12-3 or TRBV12-4 and TRBJ2-5; D not resolved. There are 13 residues in the CDR3. The V and J ends lost 6 bases and 5 bases respectively, with 13 bases between them. The CDR3 nucleotides are TGTGCCAGCAGCCCGAGCTGGGCGGAGACCCAGTACTTC. It specifies CASSPSWAETQYF.